This is a list of T cell receptor beta chains from one sample in a study of tumor and adjacent non-tumor tissue in lung cancer. TCRdb analysed the multiplex PCR reads with MiXCR anew, one entry per CDR3 protein. The data show about 67,000 distinct CDR3 sequences, with roughly three quarters seen just once and less than 50% held by the top ten. Sequences were obtained from distant non-tumor lung tissue. The receptors here all came from a man aged 55 to 69 with non-small cell lung cancer. Each CDR3 is given with its conserved first and last residue. The D gene is left open where the match is weak. The size entry is marked missing in some rows and otherwise reads once, few, many or a size class.

J gene,clone size,V gene,D gene,CDR3 DNA,CDR3 protein
TRBJ1-5,.,TRBV6-1,.,TGTGCCAGCAGTGAGGGGGGGGCTAGCAATCAGCCCCAGCATTTT,CASSEGGASNQPQHF
TRBJ2-3,.,TRBV28,.,TGTGCCAGCAGTATGCACACTACAGATACGCAGTATTTT,CASSMHTTDTQYF
TRBJ1-1,.,TRBV5-4,.,TGTACCAGCTGCTTGGATGCGGACCTGAAAGCTTTCTTT,CTSCLDADLKAFF
TRBJ2-3,.,TRBV29-1,TRBD2,TGCAGCATTGAAGCGGGAAGCACAGATACGCAGTATTTT,CSIEAGSTDTQYF
TRBJ2-3,.,TRBV20-1,TRBD2,TGCAGTTTTTACACTCGGGAGGGGAGCACAGATATGCAGTATTTT,CSFYTREGSTDMQYF
TRBJ2-2,.,TRBV28,.,TGTGCCAACGGAGGGAACACCTGGGAGCTGTTTTTT,CANGGNTWELFF
TRBJ2-1,many,TRBV30,TRBD1,TGTGCCTGGAGTGGAAGCCCCGGACAGGAGGAAGGCATCTGGACCTACAATGAGCAGTTCTTC,CAWSGSPGQEEGIWTYNEQFF
TRBJ2-5,.,TRBV11-2,.,TGTGCAAGCAGCGGAGGAAGGTCGGAGACCCAGTACTTC,CASSGGRSETQYF
TRBJ2-7,once,TRBV28,.,TGTGCCAGCAGTCCCGGGAGTTCCTACGAGCAGTACTTC,CASSPGSSYEQYF
TRBJ1-5,.,TRBV5-6,.,TGTGTCAGCAGCATAAGCTACAGGGCAGGGGATCAGCCTCAGCATTTT,CVSSISYRAGDQPQHF
TRBJ2-1,many,TRBV11-2,TRBD1,TGTGCCAGCAGCTTCGGGACAGGAGAAAACAATGAGCAGTTCTTC,CASSFGTGENNEQFF
TRBJ2-1,.,TRBV4-2,TRBD2,TGTGTCAGCAGCCAACAAAGCGGGAGCAGTGAGACCCAGTTCTTC,CVSSQQSGSSETQFF
TRBJ2-5,once,TRBV29-1,.,TGTAGCGTTACAGGTAGTACAGAGATCCAGTACTTC,CSVTGSTEIQYF
TRBJ1-1,.,TRBV5-5,.,TGTGCCAGCAGCTTACCATCAGTGAACACCGAAGCTTTCTTT,CASSLPSVNTEAFF
TRBJ2-3,.,TRBV4-1,TRBD2,TGCGCCAGCAGCCTCCTAGCGGGAACCACAGTTACGCACTATTTT,CASSLLAGTTVTHYF
TRBJ2-2,.,TRBV29-1,.,TGCAGCGTGCCCGGCAGTCTGACATGGGAGCTGTTTTTT,CSVPGSLTWELFF
TRBJ2-1,many,TRBV7-9,TRBD2,TGTGCCAGCAGCTCTGCTAGCGGGCTGGTTGAGCAGTTCTTC,CASSSASGLVEQFF
TRBJ2-2,.,TRBV28,.,TGTGCCATCAGCTTGCCGGGAGCGATGAACACCGGGGAGCTGTTTTTT,CAISLPGAMNTGELFF
TRBJ1-5,few,TRBV10-3,.,TGTGCCATCAGTGAGTCTATCGGGGATCAGTGGCCCCAGCATTTT,CAISESIGDQWPQHF
TRBJ1-5,.,TRBV4-1,.,TGTGCCAGCAGCAGAGGGTTCGGGAATAGCAATCAGCCCCAGCATTTT,CASSRGFGNSNQPQHF
TRBJ2-2,few,TRBV28,.,TGTGCCAGCAGTCCCTCTAGTAATGCCGGGGAGCTGTTTTTT,CASSPSSNAGELFF
TRBJ1-3,many,TRBV29-1,TRBD1,TGCAGCGTTCGGCAGGGGGCTGACACCATATATTTT,CSVRQGADTIYF
TRBJ2-5,.,TRBV28,TRBD1,TGTGCCAGCACCCGGGACAGCCAAGAGACCCAGTACTTC,CASTRDSQETQYF
TRBJ2-7,.,TRBV29-1,TRBD1,TGCAGCATTGTTTCCGTGACAGGGGCATACGAGCAGTACTTC,CSIVSVTGAYEQYF
TRBJ2-1,.,TRBV5-1,TRBD2,TGCGCCAGCAGCCCCTTAGCGGGAGCTAGGAATGAGCAGTTCTTC,CASSPLAGARNEQFF
TRBJ2-7,.,TRBV20-1,TRBD2,TGCAGTGCTAGAGACATGGGACTAGCGACAACCTACGAGCAGGACTTC,CSARDMGLATTYEQDF
TRBJ1-6,many,TRBV6-1,.,TGTGCCAGCAGTGCGGGGGTACCCCTCCACTTT,CASSAGVPLHF
TRBJ1-5,.,TRBV28,.,TGTGCCAGCAGTTACGATAGGAATCAGCTCCAGCATTTT,CASSYDRNQLQHF
TRBJ2-1,.,TRBV12-3/TRBV12-4,.,TGTGCCAGCAGTTTGGGGCTAGCGTATGGGCAGTTCTTC,CASSLGLAYGQFF
TRBJ2-1,.,TRBV29-1,.,TGTAGCGTTGAAGACACGGGGGAGCAGCTCTTC,CSVEDTGEQLF
TRBJ2-1,.,TRBV5-1,.,TGCGCCAGCAGCTTTAGGGTGTCGCGAGACAATGAGCAGTTCTTC,CASSFRVSRDNEQFF
TRBJ2-5,.,TRBV11-1,.,TGTGCTAGCAACAAAGACGCATACCAAGAGACCCAGTACTTC,CASNKDAYQETQYF
TRBJ1-6,.,TRBV28,.,TGTGCCAGCAGTTTACAGAGCTCCTATAATTCACTCCTCCACTTT,CASSLQSSYNSLLHF
TRBJ2-3,.,TRBV11-3,TRBD2,TGCGCCAGTAGCCCTACTAGCGGGAGGCCGGTGTATGATACGCAGTATTTT,CASSPTSGRPVYDTQYF
TRBJ1-6,.,TRBV12-3/TRBV12-4,.,TGTGACAGCAGTTGGTGGGGATTGGATTCACCCCTCCACTTT,CDSSWWGLDSPLHF
TRBJ2-3,.,TRBV13,.,TGTGCCAGCAGCTCAGCGAGACAGAACACAGATACGCGGTACTTT,CASSSARQNTDTRYF
TRBJ1-1,.,TRBV29-1,.,TGCAGCGTTGTTAACTGGGGTGGCACTGATGCTTTCTTT,CSVVNWGGTDAFF
TRBJ1-6,once,TRBV12-3/TRBV12-4,.,TGTTCCAGCAACGGGCAGTTAAATTCACCCCTTCACTTT,CSSNGQLNSPLHF
TRBJ2-7,.,TRBV12-5,.,TGTGCTACTGCTTTGGAGTCTAGCGACTTTACCACCCAACCGGACGAGCAGTACTTC,CATALESSDFTTQPDEQYF
TRBJ2-7,.,TRBV10-2,TRBD1,TGCGCCAGCAGGGTCGGGACAGGGAGGGAGCAGTACTTC,CASRVGTGREQYF
TRBJ2-4,.,TRBV20-1,.,TGCAGTGCTAGAGGTCCACAATACATTCAGTACTTC,CSARGPQYIQYF
TRBJ2-1,.,TRBV11-1,.,TGTGCCAGGAGCTCCTCTTTAGGGGGGACCTACAATGAGCGGTTCTTC,CARSSSLGGTYNERFF
TRBJ2-6,.,TRBV28,.,TGTACCAGCAAACTCTCTGGGGCCAACGTCCTGATTTTC,CTSKLSGANVLIF
TRBJ2-5,.,TRBV19,.,TGTGCCAGTAGTCGTTGGTCCAAAGAGACCCAGTACTTT,CASSRWSKETQYF
TRBJ2-1,.,TRBV6-2/TRBV6-3,TRBD1,TGTGCCAGCAGTCGACAGGGTTCCTACAGTCAGCGGTTCTTC,CASSRQGSYSQRFF
TRBJ2-7,.,TRBV4-2,TRBD1,TGTGCCGGCAGCCCTACAGGGGGTAAGGACGAGCAGTACTTC,CAGSPTGGKDEQYF
TRBJ2-3,.,TRBV7-3,.,TGTGCCAGCAGCTTATCTGGCGGTAGCACAGATACGCAGTATTTT,CASSLSGGSTDTQYF
TRBJ2-3,few,TRBV28,.,TGTGCCAGCACCCGGGGTGGGACCACAGATACGCACTATTTT,CASTRGGTTDTHYF
TRBJ2-1,many,TRBV29-1,.,TGCAGCGTTGCTGGAACCTACAATGAGCAGTTCTTC,CSVAGTYNEQFF
TRBJ1-1,.,TRBV10-3,.,TGTGCCAGCCAGAGGGGGTCGAACACTGAAGCTTTCTTT,CASQRGSNTEAFF
TRBJ1-2,.,TRBV28,.,TGTGCCAGCGGAACGGCCTATTGCTACACCTTC,CASGTAYCYTF
TRBJ2-1,.,TRBV18,.,TGTGCCAACTCACCGGCACTAGCTAGTTTCAATGAGCAGTTCTTC,CANSPALASFNEQFF